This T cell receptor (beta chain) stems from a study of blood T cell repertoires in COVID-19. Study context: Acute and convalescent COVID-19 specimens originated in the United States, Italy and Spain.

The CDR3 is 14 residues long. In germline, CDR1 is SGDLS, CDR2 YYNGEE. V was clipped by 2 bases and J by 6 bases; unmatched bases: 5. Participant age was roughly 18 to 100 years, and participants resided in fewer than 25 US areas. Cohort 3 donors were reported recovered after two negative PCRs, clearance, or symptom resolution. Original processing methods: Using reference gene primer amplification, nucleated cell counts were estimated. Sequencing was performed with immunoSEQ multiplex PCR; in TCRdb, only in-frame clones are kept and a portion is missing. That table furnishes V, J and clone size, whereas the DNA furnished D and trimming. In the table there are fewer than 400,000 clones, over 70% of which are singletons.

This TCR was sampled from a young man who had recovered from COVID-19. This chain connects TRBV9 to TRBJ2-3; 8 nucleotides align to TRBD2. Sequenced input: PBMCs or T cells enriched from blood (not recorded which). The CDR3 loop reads CASSVGRDADTQYF. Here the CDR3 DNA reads TGTGCCAGCAGCGTCGGGAGGGATGCGGATACGCAGTATTTT.